Below are 17 T cell receptor beta chains sequenced from a single sample in a study of blood T cell repertoires in COVID-19. Only in-frame clones appear in the TCRdb table, and some are missing; sequencing was by immunoSEQ multiplex PCR. Among more than 85,000 clones listed, roughly 85% were seen once. The specimen sequenced was peripheral blood. The receptors here all came from a woman aged 60-70 years with acute or convalescent COVID-19.

The chain employs TRBV21-1 and TRBJ1-6. TRBV21-1 is deemed a pseudogene. The CDR3 extends over 14 amino acids. CDR3 sequence reads: CASSKDRGGKPLHF. The CDR3 nucleotides are TGTGCCAGCAGCAAAGATAGGGGAGGGAAGCCCCTCCACTTT.

The chain couples TRBV24-1 to TRBJ1-2, with D possibly matching TRBD1 (6 bases). V lost 5 bases, J lost 2 bases, and 14 bases lay in between. In germline, CDR1 is KGHDR, CDR2 SFDVKD. This CDR3 contains 15 residues. CDR3 amino acids: CATSAPRTGNYGYTF. The CDR3 DNA follows: TGTGCCACCAGTGCACCACGAACAGGGAACTATGGCTACACCTTC.

The V and J genes are TRBV27 and TRBJ2-7, with TRBD2 as a possible D gene (5 bases). The CDR3 sequence is 15 residues long. Looked up from germline, CDR1 is MNHEY and CDR2 is SMNVEV (reference sequence). V dropped 2 bases and J dropped 3 bases, with 14 bases sitting between them. CDR3 region: CASSLIGVRLYEQYF. In DNA form, the CDR3 reads TGTGCCAGCAGTTTAATCGGGGTAAGGCTCTACGAGCAGTACTTC.

V and J are TRBV5-1 and TRBJ2-7; D is perhaps TRBD1 (5 bases). Deletions cut 3 bases from V and 4 bases from J, with 14 bases between. The germline CDR1 and CDR2 sequences are SGHRS and YFSETQ. The CDR3 spans 14 residues. CDR3 coding DNA: TGCGCCAGCAGCTCGACATCAGGGTTATACGAGCAGTACTTC. This gives the protein CASSSTSGLYEQYF. The full variable domain, its missing parts supplied by reference TRBV5-1 and TRBJ2-7, is KAGVTQTPRYLIKTRGQQVTLSCSPISGHRSVSWYQQTPGQGLQFLFEYFSETQRNKGNFPGRFSGRQFSNSRSEMNVSTLELGDSALYLCASSSTSGLYEQYFGPGTRLTVT.

The rearrangement links TRBV28 to TRBJ1-4; D is unclear. The CDR3 consists of 12 residues. The germline CDR1 and CDR2 sequences are MDHEN and SYDVKM. The V end lost 7 bases, the J end lost 4 bases, and 7 bases lay between the germline ends. CDR3 loop: CASKQLNEKLFF. The CDR3 DNA follows: TGTGCCAGCAAACAGCTTAATGAAAAACTGTTTTTT. The variable domain in full, completed from reference TRBV28 and TRBJ1-4, reads DVKVTQSSRYLVKRTGEKVFLECVQDMDHENMFWYRQDPGLGLRLIYFSYDVKMKEKGDIPEGYSVSREKKERFSLILESASTNQTSMYLCASKQLNEKLFFGSGTQLSVL.

This clone was seen a handful of times. CDR3 protein: CASSTSDYPYEQYF. The DNA of the CDR3 is TGTGCCAGCTCAACCTCGGACTACCCCTACGAGCAGTACTTC. The genes are TRBV18 and TRBJ2-7, with a possible D match to TRBD2 (6 bases). The germline V gene has CDR1 KGHSH and CDR2 LQKENI. The CDR3 runs to 14 residues. V gave up 5 bases and J gave up 2 bases, with 13 bases separating them.

This chain joins TRBV10-3 and TRBJ1-3; D is uncertain. Between the trimmed V and J ends, which lost 6 bases and 0 bases, there was a span of 9 bases. The CDR3 spans 14 residues. Germline lookup yields CDR1 ENHRY and CDR2 SYGVKD. This CDR3 is CAIRGTVSGNTIYF. The CDR3 coding sequence is TGTGCCATCAGGGGCACTGTCTCTGGAAACACCATATATTTT.

CDR3 nucleotide sequence: TGTGCCAGCAGCTCCGGGACAGGGAGGCTTAGCTCCTACGAGCAGTACTTC. Translated, it gives CASSSGTGRLSSYEQYF. This sequence joins TRBV27 and TRBJ2-7; 9 bases agree with TRBD1. The CDR3 has 17 amino acids. Germline V gene data show CDR1 as MNHEY and CDR2 as SMNVEV (reference sequence). V lost 6 bases and J lost 0; bases outside the gene matches: 12.

This clone was counted a few times. The J gene is TRBJ1-5, the V gene TRBV7-8, with a possible D match to TRBD1 (5 bases). The CDR3 has 15 residues. Germline-derived CDR1 and CDR2 are SGHVS and FQNEAQ. Trimming left V 6 bases short and J 0 bases short, with 12 bases between. CDR3 protein: CASSRDSYSNQPQHF. CDR3 nucleotides: TGTGCCAGCAGTCGCGACAGCTATAGCAATCAGCCCCAGCATTTT.

The chain is built from TRBV7-3 and TRBJ2-7; possibly TRBD2 for D (5 bases). This CDR3 has 14 amino acids. CDR1 and CDR2 (germline): SGHTA, FQGTGA. The V end lost 2 bases, the J end lost 1 base, and 9 bases lay between the germline ends. The DNA for the CDR3 is TGTGCCAGCAGCTTATCCCCGGGGTCCTACGAGCAGTACTTC. It is translated as CASSLSPGSYEQYF.

The V call is TRBV2, the J call TRBJ2-7; possible D gene TRBD2, 5 bases. Germline CDR1 is SNHLY and CDR2 is FYNNEI. The CDR3 is 12 residues long. V was shortened by 6 bases and J by 4 bases, with 10 bases between the two germline ends. CDR3 nucleotide sequence: TGTGCCAGCAGGCCCCGGGGTTACGAGCAGTACTTC. Protein sequence: CASRPRGYEQYF.

The chain is built from TRBV2 and TRBJ2-5, with D possibly matching TRBD1 (5 bases). This CDR3 is 14 amino acids long. Germline lookup yields CDR1 SNHLY and CDR2 FYNNEI. Between the trimmed V and J ends, which lost 2 bases and 2 bases, there was a span of 9 bases. CDR3 bases: TGTGCCAGCAGTGAACAGGGTGGGCAAGAGACCCAGTACTTC. As protein: CASSEQGGQETQYF.

The chain links TRBV24-1 to TRBJ2-1; no reliable D call. V was shortened by 3 bases and J by 7 bases, with 15 bases between the two germline ends. Germline assignment: CDR1 KGHDR and CDR2 SFDVKD. CDR3 length equals 15 residues. The CDR3 region has the DNA TGTGCCACCAGTGATCCTACCCTAGACGGGAATGAGCAGTTCTTC. Its translation is CATSDPTLDGNEQFF.

This rearrangement joins TRBV30 to TRBJ1-3; D is unclear. The ends were cut back, 2 bases at V and 0 bases at J, with 8 bases in the middle. This CDR3 is 14 amino acids long. Germline V gives CDR1 GTSNPN, CDR2 SVGIG (reference sequence). The DNA for the CDR3 is TGTGCCTGGAGTCGGGTTTCCTCTGGAAACACCATATATTTT. Its translation: CAWSRVSSGNTIYF.

This rearrangement joins TRBV2 to TRBJ2-1; 7 nucleotides align to TRBD2. CDR3 length: 14 residues. Germline-derived CDR1 and CDR2 are SNHLY and FYNNEI. Trimming at V came to 8 bases and at J to 0 bases, leaving 4 bases not matched to a gene. CDR3 nucleotides: TGTGCCAGCGCGCGCGGGGGCTCCTACAATGAGCAGTTCTTC. As protein: CASARGGSYNEQFF.

The chain uses TRBV3-1 (or the pseudogene TRBV3-2) and TRBJ2-1, with 11 positions matching TRBD2. With 1 base clipped from V and 8 bases from J, the junction kept 4 bases outside the gene matches. CDR1 and CDR2 from the germline V gene are LGHDT and YNNKEL (reference sequence). This CDR3 contains 15 residues. The CDR3 coding sequence is TGTGCCAGCAGCCAAGCCGGGACTAGCGGAGATGAGCAGTTCTTC. Encoded protein: CASSQAGTSGDEQFF.

The chain has TRBV5-4 and TRBJ2-1; 9 bases are shared with TRBD2. The CDR3 totals 16 residues. Germline V gene data show CDR1 as SGHNT and CDR2 as YYREEE (reference sequence). After removal of 3 bases from V and 4 bases from J, the junction contained 8 bases not matched to a gene. The CDR3 DNA reads TGTGCCAGCAGCTCAATTAGCGGGGGCGGTTACAATGAGCAGTTCTTC. This encodes CASSSISGGGYNEQFF.